This TCR beta chain was sequenced for a study of cytomegalovirus exposure and HLA in healthy donors. Across the whole study: An earlier analysis found fewer than 120 million unique TCR beta sequences from about 190 million T cells.

Study-wide results and limits: There were a few CMV-associated chains whose specificity for CMV antigens was confirmed in vitro. HLA alleles were associated with 16,951 TCR beta sequences in a later analysis at 0.05 false discovery rate.

This clone was seen only a few times. Its specificity is unknown. Per the germline V gene, CDR1 is MNHNS and CDR2 is SASEGT. The CDR3 is 14 residues long. Unmatched junction bases numbered 4, after V lost 6 bases and J lost 0 bases. The PCR used 60 Vbeta and 13 Jbeta primers. The data were produced by immunoSEQ multiplex PCR, yet TCRdb's version contains in-frame clones alone and is incomplete. This table has 200,000 to 250,000 clones, just over 75% appearing once. V is TRBV6-1 and J is TRBJ2-7; 8 bases agree with TRBD1. The sequencing sample was made of PBMCs. The TCR was taken from a man between 18 and 35 years old in good health and CMV-seronegative. In DNA form, the CDR3 reads TGTGCCAGCAGCGGGGACAGGAGCTCCTACGAGCAGTACTTC. It codes for CASSGDRSSYEQYF.